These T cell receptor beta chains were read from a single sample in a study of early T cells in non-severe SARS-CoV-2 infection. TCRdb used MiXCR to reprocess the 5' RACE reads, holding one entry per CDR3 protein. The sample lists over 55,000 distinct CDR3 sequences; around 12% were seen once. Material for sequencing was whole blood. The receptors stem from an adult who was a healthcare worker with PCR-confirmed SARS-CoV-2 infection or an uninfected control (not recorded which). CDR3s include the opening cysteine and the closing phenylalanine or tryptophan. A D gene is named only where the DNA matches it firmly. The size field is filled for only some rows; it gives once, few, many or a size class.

DNA: TGTGCCAGCAGGGAGAGTGGCTCCTACGAGCAGTACTTC
CDR3: CASRESGSYEQYF
D: NA
V: TRBV6-5
size: NA
J: TRBJ2-7

DNA: TGTGCCAGCAGGCTATCGGCGGGAGTCTTTGATACGCAGTATTTT
CDR3: CASRLSAGVFDTQYF
D: TRBD2
V: TRBV7-8
size: NA
J: TRBJ2-3

DNA: TGTGCCAGCAGCCACGGGCAGGCCGGCTTCTATGGCTACACCTTC
CDR3: CASSHGQAGFYGYTF
D: NA
V: TRBV9
size: many
J: TRBJ1-2

DNA: TGTGCCACCAGTGTCGGGAGGATCAGCTCCTACAATGAGCAGTTCTTC
CDR3: CATSVGRISSYNEQFF
D: TRBD2
V: TRBV24-1
size: few
J: TRBJ2-1

DNA: TGTGCCATCAGTGGACAGGGATCGGATGGCTACACCTTC
CDR3: CAISGQGSDGYTF
D: TRBD1
V: TRBV10-3
size: many
J: TRBJ1-2

DNA: TGTGCCAGCAGCTTCCGGAGGGCTAGCGGCACCCAAGAGACCCAGTACTTC
CDR3: CASSFRRASGTQETQYF
D: TRBD2
V: TRBV11-2
size: NA
J: TRBJ2-5

DNA: TGCGCCAGCAGCGCGGGACAGGGGTACGAGCAGTACTTC
CDR3: CASSAGQGYEQYF
D: TRBD1
V: TRBV5-1
size: NA
J: TRBJ2-7

DNA: TGTGCCAGCAGCCAAGGGGCCGCCTCTGGGGCCAACGTCCTGACTTTC
CDR3: CASSQGAASGANVLTF
D: NA
V: TRBV3-1
size: few
J: TRBJ2-6

DNA: TGTGCCAGCAGCCACCCAGGAGGTTCCGCAGAAGCTTTCTTT
CDR3: CASSHPGGSAEAFF
D: NA
V: TRBV3-1
size: few
J: TRBJ1-1

DNA: TGTGCCAGCAGTTACTACGGACTAGCGGTCTACAATGAGCAGTTCTTC
CDR3: CASSYYGLAVYNEQFF
D: TRBD2
V: TRBV6-6
size: few
J: TRBJ2-1

DNA: TGTGCCAGCAGCGCTAGCCCCGGGACAGCCGCCTACGAGCAGTACTTC
CDR3: CASSASPGTAAYEQYF
D: TRBD1
V: TRBV13
size: few
J: TRBJ2-7

DNA: TGTGCCTGGAGTGAACCTCCTTGGCGGGTGGGTCCAGATACGCAGTATTTT
CDR3: CAWSEPPWRVGPDTQYF
D: NA
V: TRBV30
size: many
J: TRBJ2-3

DNA: TGTGCCAGCAGCCCTCAGGGAGGAGGGGTCGAGCAGTACTTC
CDR3: CASSPQGGGVEQYF
D: NA
V: TRBV7-9
size: few
J: TRBJ2-7

DNA: TGCAGTGCTCAACGTATTCAAGCTTTCTTT
CDR3: CSAQRIQAFF
D: NA
V: TRBV20-1
size: few
J: TRBJ1-1